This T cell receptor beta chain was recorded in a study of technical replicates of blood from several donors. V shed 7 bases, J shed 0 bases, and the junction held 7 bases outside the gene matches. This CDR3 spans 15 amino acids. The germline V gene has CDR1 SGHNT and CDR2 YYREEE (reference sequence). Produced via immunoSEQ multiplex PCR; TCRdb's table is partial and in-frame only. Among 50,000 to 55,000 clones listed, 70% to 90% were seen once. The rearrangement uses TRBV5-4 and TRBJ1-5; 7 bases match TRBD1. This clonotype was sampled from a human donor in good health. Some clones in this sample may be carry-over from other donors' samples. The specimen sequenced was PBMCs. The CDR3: CASSEGANSNQPQHF. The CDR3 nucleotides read TGTGCCAGCTCCGAGGGGGCGAATAGCAATCAGCCCCAGCATTTT. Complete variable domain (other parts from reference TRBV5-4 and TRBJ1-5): ETGVTQSPTHLIKTRGQQVTLRCSSQSGHNTVSWYQQALGQGPQFIFQYYREEENGRGNFPPRFSGLQFPNYSSELNVNALELDDSALYLCASSEGANSNQPQHFGDGTRLSIL.